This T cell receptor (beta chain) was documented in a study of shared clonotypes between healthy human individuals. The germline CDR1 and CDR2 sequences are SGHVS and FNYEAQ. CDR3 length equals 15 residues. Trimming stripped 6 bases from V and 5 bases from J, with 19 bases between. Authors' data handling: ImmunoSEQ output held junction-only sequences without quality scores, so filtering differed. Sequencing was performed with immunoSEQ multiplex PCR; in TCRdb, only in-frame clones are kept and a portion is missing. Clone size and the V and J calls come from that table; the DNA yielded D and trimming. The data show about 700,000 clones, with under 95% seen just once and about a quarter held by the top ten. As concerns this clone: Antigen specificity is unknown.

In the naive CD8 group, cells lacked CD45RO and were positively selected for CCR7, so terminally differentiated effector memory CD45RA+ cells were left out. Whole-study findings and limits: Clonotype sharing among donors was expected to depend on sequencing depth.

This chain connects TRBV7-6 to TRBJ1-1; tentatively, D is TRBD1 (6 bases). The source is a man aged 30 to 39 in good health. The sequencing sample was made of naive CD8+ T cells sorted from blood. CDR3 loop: CASSQGSSEWTEAFF. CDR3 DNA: TGTGCCAGCAGTCAGGGGTCCAGCGAATGGACTGAAGCTTTCTTT.